These 22 T cell receptor beta chains came from one sample sequenced in a study of T cell repertoires in cytomegalovirus infection. From the reads, TCRdb called clonotypes with MiXCR, one entry per CDR3 protein. This sample carries around 450,000 distinct CDR3 sequences, 25% to 40% of them seen once, and the ten largest clones take roughly 15%. The source material was PBMCs. These receptor sequences come from a human donor in good health (CMV status not recorded). Some clones in this sample may be carry-over from other donors' samples.

A few counts support this clonotype. The V call is TRBV7-2, the J call TRBJ1-5; TRBD1 agrees at 9 bases. J gave up 6 bases and V 5 bases, and 2 bases lay outside the gene matches. Germline CDR1 reads SGHTA; CDR2 reads FQGNSA. The CDR3 spans 13 residues. CDR3 protein: CASSLQGAQPQHF. The CDR3 coding sequence is TGTGCCAGCAGCCTACAGGGGGCTCAGCCCCAGCATTTT. Full variable domain (remainder filled in from reference TRBV7-2 and TRBJ1-5): GAGVSQSPSNKVTEKGKDVELRCDPISGHTALYWYRQSLGQGLEFLIYFQGNSAPDKSGLPSDRFSAERTGGSVSTLTIQRTQQEDSAVYLCASSLQGAQPQHFGDGTRLSIL.

CDR3 in amino acids: CASRPQGSGELFF. CDR3 DNA sequence: TGTGCCAGCAGGCCGCAGGGAAGCGGGGAGCTGTTTTTT. This chain connects TRBV2 to TRBJ2-2, with TRBD1 as a possible D gene (5 bases). The CDR3 is 13 amino acids. Germline loops: CDR1 SNHLY, CDR2 FYNNEI. Deletions cut 6 bases from V and 7 bases from J, with 12 bases between.

This chain links TRBV6-6 with TRBJ1-1; possible D gene TRBD1, 6 bases. The V gene's germline CDR1 is MNHNY and CDR2 SVGAGI (reference sequence). The CDR3 has 16 residues. V shed 0 bases and J shed 0 bases, with 11 bases lying between them. In nucleotides, the CDR3 is TGTGCCAGCAGTTACTCGGGGGGCGGGGTGAACACTGAAGCTTTCTTT. Translated: CASSYSGGGVNTEAFF.

The chain links TRBV3-1 to TRBJ1-1, with D uncertain. Trimming shortened V by 1 base and J by 1 base, and 13 bases separated the two germline ends. Germline CDR1 is LGHDT and CDR2 is YNNKEL (reference sequence). The CDR3 is made up of 16 amino acids. The CDR3 spells CASSQVGGEGNTEAFF. In nucleotides, the CDR3 is TGTGCCAGCAGCCAAGTAGGCGGGGAGGGGAACACTGAAGCTTTCTTT.

This clonotype appeared a few times. This chain uses TRBV5-1 with TRBJ1-5; D uncertain. Germline V gene lookup returns CDR1 SGHRS and CDR2 YFSETQ. CDR3 length: 15 amino acids. V was clipped by 3 bases and J by 4 bases, with 14 bases between them. In DNA, the CDR3 is TGCGCCAGCAGCTCTATGCCGGGATTGAATCAGCCCCAGCATTTT. This codes for CASSSMPGLNQPQHF. Based on the CDR3 plus reference TRBV5-1 and TRBJ1-5, the full variable domain is KAGVTQTPRYLIKTRGQQVTLSCSPISGHRSVSWYQQTPGQGLQFLFEYFSETQRNKGNFPGRFSGRQFSNSRSEMNVSTLELGDSALYLCASSSMPGLNQPQHFGDGTRLSIL.

Only a few counts were recorded for this clonotype. The chain couples TRBV4-1 to TRBJ1-1, with 12 bases fitting TRBD1. The V gene's germline CDR1 is MGHRA and CDR2 YSYEKL. The CDR3 spans 19 residues. Trimming at V came to 4 bases and at J to 3 bases, leaving 15 bases not matched to a gene. The CDR3 reads CASSLIERDRGRRDTEAFF. In DNA form, the CDR3 reads TGCGCCAGCAGCCTTATCGAGCGGGACAGGGGGCGACGGGACACTGAAGCTTTCTTT.

Notes on this clonotype: Just one base apart from a much larger clone, this may be a read error. The V call is TRBV7-2, the J call TRBJ2-2, with 8 bases identical to TRBD2. CDR3 size: 15 residues. CDR1 and CDR2 (germline): SGHTA, FQGNSA. Trimming cost V 8 bases and J 5 bases; bases outside gene matches: 10. The CDR3 sequence: CASPLSGGLTGELFF. Written as DNA, the CDR3 is TGTGCCAGCCCCCTAAGCGGGGGTCTTACCGGGGAGCTGTTTTTT. Together with reference TRBV7-2 and TRBJ2-2, the CDR3 gives the full variable domain: GAGVSQSPSNKVTEKGKDVELRCDPISGHTALYWYRQSLGQGLEFLIYFQGNSAPDKSGLPSDRFSAERTGGSVSTLTIQRTQQEDSAVYLCASPLSGGLTGELFFGEGSRLTVL.

This clonotype was seen ten or more times. The chain recombines TRBV12-3 or TRBV12-4 with TRBJ1-3; 7 bases are a match to TRBD1. The CDR3 covers 13 residues. Unmatched junction bases numbered 3, after V lost 5 bases and J lost 5 bases. DNA for the CDR3: TGTGCCAGCAGTGGGGACAGCCGAAACACCATATATTTT. As protein: CASSGDSRNTIYF.

This clonotype was picked up many times. A read error may produce the germline difference seen at one junction end. This sequence joins TRBV7-9 and TRBJ2-7; 8 bases are shared with TRBD1. Per germline, CDR1 SEHNR and CDR2 FQNEAQ (reference sequence). The CDR3 loop spans 10 amino acids. Here the CDR3 DNA reads TGTGCCAGCCCCTCGACAGGGGAGAGTTTC. It yields the protein CASPSTGESF.

This clonotype appeared many times. The chain has TRBV7-8 and TRBJ2-3, with TRBD2 identical over 7 bases. V dropped 5 bases and J dropped 2; count of bases not matched to a gene: 10. Germline V CDR1 and CDR2: SGHVS, FQNEAQ. The CDR3 has 16 residues. CDR3 DNA: TGTGCCAGCAGCGATTCAGCGGGGAGTGCCACAGATACGCAGTATTTT. Protein: CASSDSAGSATDTQYF.

A few counts support this clonotype. V usage is TRBV6-1 and J usage is TRBJ2-5; no clear D gene. V lost 7 bases to trimming and J lost 4 bases, with 10 bases between them. There are 12 residues in the CDR3. Germline-derived CDR1 and CDR2 are MNHNS and SASEGT. In DNA form, the CDR3 reads TGTGCCAGCAATGTGGGCCGAGAGACCCAGTACTTC. Residues: CASNVGRETQYF.

This clonotype was observed a few times. V and J are TRBV6-5 and TRBJ2-7; D may be TRBD2 (6 bases). This CDR3 comprises 20 residues. Germline lookup yields CDR1 MNHEY and CDR2 SVGAGI. V was shortened by 4 bases and J by 5 bases, with 33 bases between the two germline ends. The CDR3 is CASSSSRRFGGAEGRHEQYF. The CDR3 DNA reads TGTGCCAGCAGTTCCTCTAGGAGGTTTGGCGGGGCCGAAGGACGTCACGAGCAGTACTTC.

The genes are TRBV20-1 and TRBJ2-5; TRBD2 matches 8 bases. Germline lookup yields CDR1 DFQATT and CDR2 SNEGSKA (reference sequence). With 2 bases clipped from V and 1 base from J, the junction kept 6 bases outside the gene matches. The CDR3 length is 15 residues. CDR3 in DNA: TGCAGTGCTAGAAGGCGGGGGGCCTCCCAAGAGACCCAGTACTTC. This codes for CSARRRGASQETQYF.

Turning to this clonotype: The missing conserved phenylalanine or tryptophan at the end of this CDR3 makes a read error likely. Because the CDR3's place on the DNA is in doubt, the DNA is left out and the CDR3 is given as listed by TCRdb. This sequence joins TRBV7-6 and TRBJ2-1; the D call TRBD2 from the table was never checked on the DNA. Germline CDR1 reads SGHVS; CDR2 reads FNYEAQ. The CDR3 comprises 16 residues, both ends counted. The chain's CDR3 is CASSLALRASGDEQLL.

The DNA for the CDR3 is TGTGCCAGCAGCGACAGCTCCCGCACAGATACGCAGTATTTT. Its protein product is CASSDSSRTDTQYF. The chain is built from TRBV13 and TRBJ2-3; a possible D gene is TRBD1 (5 bases). Germline V gene data show CDR1 as PRHDT and CDR2 as FYEKMQ (reference sequence). This CDR3 is 14 amino acids long. V was cut by 5 bases and J by 1 base, with 10 bases left in between.

This clonotype was seen a single time. The rearrangement uses TRBV9 and TRBJ2-1, with 10 bases lining up with TRBD1. CDR1 SGDLS and CDR2 YYNGEE come from the germline V gene. V shed 4 bases and J 12 bases; nucleotides not matched to a gene: 4. The CDR3 loop spans 12 amino acids. CDR3 in amino acids: CASSMDRGVQFF. The CDR3 DNA reads TGTGCCAGCAGCATGGACAGGGGGGTGCAGTTCTTC. Drawing the rest from reference TRBV9 and TRBJ2-1, the complete variable domain is DSGVTQTPKHLITATGQRVTLRCSPRSGDLSVYWYQQSLDQGLQFLIQYYNGEERAKGNILERFSAQQFPDLHSELNLSSLELGDSALYFCASSMDRGVQFFGPGTRLTVL.

J is TRBJ2-1 and V is TRBV20-1; 7 bases are a match to TRBD2. The CDR3 spans 14 residues. The germline V gene has CDR1 DFQATT and CDR2 SNEGSKA (reference sequence). V shed 4 bases, J shed 0 bases, and the junction held 3 bases outside the gene matches. The CDR3 here is CSAIRGSSYNEQFF. The CDR3 DNA reads TGCAGTGCTATTCGCGGGAGCTCCTACAATGAGCAGTTCTTC.

This clonotype has more than one count but fewer than ten. A much larger clonotype is one base distant, so this may be a read error. The chain links TRBV5-4 to TRBJ2-7; D remains ambiguous. Germline V gene sequence: CDR1 SGHNT, CDR2 YYREEE (reference sequence). The V end lost 0 bases, the J end lost 5 bases, and 6 bases lay between the germline ends. This CDR3 region has 12 residues. CDR3 in amino acids: CASSLGRNEQYF. CDR3 nucleotides: TGTGCCAGCAGCTTGGGGCGGAACGAGCAGTACTTC.

The chain employs TRBV6-6 and TRBJ2-7; weak D call: TRBD2 (7 bases). Trimming shortened V by 7 bases and J by 2 bases, and 15 bases separated the two germline ends. The CDR3 contains 14 residues. CDR1 is MNHNY and CDR2 is SVGAGI in the germline V gene (reference sequence). The CDR3 here is CASTRGAPTYEQYF. The CDR3 region has the DNA TGTGCCAGCACCCGGGGGGCACCTACCTACGAGCAGTACTTC.

This clonotype came up a few times. The chain links TRBV7-9 to TRBJ2-7; 8 bases line up with TRBD1. The CDR3 totals 13 residues. CDR1 and CDR2 (germline): SEHNR, FQNEAQ (reference sequence). The trim removed 6 bases at V and 6 bases at J, leaving 7 bases unmatched. The CDR3: CASSPRTGSEQYF. CDR3 DNA: TGTGCCAGCAGTCCTCGGACAGGGTCCGAGCAGTACTTC.

This clonotype was observed a handful of times. V usage is TRBV24-1 and J usage is TRBJ2-1; 8 nucleotides match TRBD1. Looked up from germline, CDR1 is KGHDR and CDR2 is SFDVKD. The trim removed 3 bases at V and 14 bases at J, leaving 8 bases unmatched. The CDR3 is 13 amino acids. CDR3 loop: CATSDLGTGIKFF. The CDR3, as DNA: TGTGCCACCAGTGATCTCGGGACAGGCATAAAGTTCTTC.

V and J are TRBV9 and TRBJ1-1, with 8 bases that match TRBD1. V lost 4 bases and J lost 5; bases outside the gene matches: 4. This CDR3 is built from 13 residues. Germline V gene data show CDR1 as SGDLS and CDR2 as YYNGEE. The CDR3 is CASSRTGRTEAFF. DNA of the CDR3: TGTGCCAGCAGCAGGACAGGGCGGACTGAAGCTTTCTTT.